The 31 T cell receptor beta chains below were found in one sample sequenced in a study of cytotoxic CD8 clonotypes in ibrutinib-treated CLL. Clones were sequenced by immunoSEQ multiplex PCR, and TCRdb holds only the in-frame ones, with some missing. The sample holds hundreds of thousands of clones, 80% seen once. Sequenced material: PBMCs, taken before ibrutinib treatment. Receptor source: a human donor with chronic lymphocytic leukemia.

The chain links TRBV6-6 to TRBJ2-3; no reliable D call. This CDR3 region has 13 residues. CDR1 and CDR2 from the germline V gene are MNHNY and SVGAGI (reference sequence). V lost 5 bases and J 5 bases, leaving 11 bases between the germline ends. This chain's CDR3 is CASSPRRGDTQYF. The CDR3 coding sequence is TGTGCCAGCAGTCCCCGACGAGGAGATACGCAGTATTTT.

In nucleotides, the CDR3 is TGTGCCAGCAGCTCCAGGACAGGGTTTGGGATCAACACTGAAGCTTTCTTT. It yields the protein CASSSRTGFGINTEAFF. V usage is TRBV7-6 and J usage is TRBJ1-1, with 8 bases matching TRBD1. In germline, CDR1 is SGHVS, CDR2 FNYEAQ. The CDR3 runs to 17 residues. Unmatched junction bases numbered 12, after V lost 4 bases and J lost 2 bases.

A single count supports this clone. V usage is TRBV29-1 and J usage is TRBJ2-7; possible D gene TRBD2, 6 bases. Germline CDR1 and CDR2: SQVTM and ANQGSEA. The CDR3 has 15 amino acids. V lost 7 bases and J 5 bases, leaving 24 bases between the germline ends. CDR3 loop: CSAMKSRDLGDEQYF. The CDR3 DNA reads TGCAGCGCTATGAAGTCGCGGGATTTGGGCGACGAGCAGTACTTC.

This chain joins TRBV4-3 and TRBJ2-7, with TRBD2 matching over 14 bases. The germline CDR1 and CDR2 sequences are LGHNA and YSLEER. Trimming at V came to 1 base and at J to 3 bases, leaving 2 bases not matched to a gene. The CDR3 length is 16 residues. In DNA, the CDR3 is TGCGCCAGCAGCCAAGTGGGGACTAGCGGGAGCTACGAGCAGTACTTC. Translating gives CASSQVGTSGSYEQYF.

The rearrangement joins TRBV5-1 to TRBJ2-5; 13 bases agree with TRBD2. The V segment lost 2 bases and the J segment 3 bases; nucleotides outside the gene matches: 1. The CDR3 spans 15 residues. Germline V gene data show CDR1 as SGHRS and CDR2 as YFSETQ. Here the CDR3 reads CASSFGLAGEETQYF. For the CDR3, the DNA is TGCGCCAGCAGCTTCGGACTAGCGGGAGAAGAGACCCAGTACTTC.

V usage is TRBV6-1 and J usage is TRBJ2-5; 7 bases are shared with TRBD1. The V and J ends lost 3 bases and 2 bases, in that order; junction bases with no gene match: 3. Germline V CDR1 and CDR2: MNHNS, SASEGT. This CDR3 comprises 14 residues. CDR3 protein: CASSDADRQETQYF. The CDR3 DNA is TGTGCCAGCAGTGACGCGGACAGGCAAGAGACCCAGTACTTC.

V and J are TRBV27 and TRBJ2-7; D call uncertain. V lost 0 bases and J lost 4, with 13 bases in between. This CDR3 region has 15 residues. Germline-derived CDR1 and CDR2 are MNHEY and SMNVEV (reference sequence). The CDR3 region is CASSLSGISGYEQYF. The CDR3, as DNA: TGTGCCAGCAGTTTATCAGGGATCTCCGGGTACGAGCAGTACTTC.

The CDR3 loop is CASSFTGTQGEKLFF. CDR3 nucleotide sequence: TGTGCCAGCAGCTTTACCGGGACCCAGGGAGAGAAACTGTTTTTT. The rearrangement uses TRBV7-9 and TRBJ1-4; D possibly corresponds to TRBD1 (5 bases). Trimming left V 3 bases short and J 11 bases short, with 19 bases between. CDR1 and CDR2 from the germline V gene are SEHNR and FQNEAQ (reference sequence). The CDR3 loop spans 15 amino acids. The full variable domain, its missing parts supplied by reference TRBV7-9 and TRBJ1-4, is DTGVSQNPRHKITKRGQNVTFRCDPISEHNRLYWYRQTLGQGPEFLTYFQNEAQLEKSRLLSDRFSAERPKGSFSTLEIQRTEQGDSAMYLCASSFTGTQGEKLFFGSGTQLSVL.

This rearrangement joins TRBV30 to TRBJ2-3; 11 bases are shared with TRBD2. Trimming at V came to 1 base and at J to 6 bases, leaving 9 bases not matched to a gene. The CDR3 has 16 amino acids. From germline, CDR1 is GTSNPN and CDR2 SVGIG (reference sequence). The CDR3, as DNA: TGTGCCTGGAGTGGGGGTAGCGGGAGGGCCGGGGATACGCAGTATTTT. It codes for CAWSGGSGRAGDTQYF.

The chain is built from TRBV27 and TRBJ2-3; 9 nucleotides line up with TRBD2. CDR3 length: 17 residues. The ends lost 5 bases at V and 2 bases at J; junction bases unmatched: 11. Germline V lookup: CDR1 MNHEY, CDR2 SMNVEV (reference sequence). DNA for the CDR3: TGTGCCAGCAGTCCGCCGGGGCTAGCGGGATTCACAGATACGCAGTATTTT. Its translation is CASSPPGLAGFTDTQYF.

V is TRBV2 and J is TRBJ2-3; D is uncertain. Per germline, CDR1 SNHLY and CDR2 FYNNEI. The CDR3 consists of 14 residues. Trimming cost V 7 bases and J 6 bases, with 17 bases left between them. Here the CDR3 DNA reads TGTGCCAGCAAGGGTGGGCTCGGCGTGGATACGCAGTATTTT. Translated, it gives CASKGGLGVDTQYF.

V gene TRBV6-5 combines with J gene TRBJ1-2; D possibly corresponds to TRBD1 (5 bases). Trimming removed 5 bases from V and 5 bases from J, with 15 bases in between. The CDR3 has 14 amino acids. CDR1 MNHEY and CDR2 SVGAGI come from the germline V gene. The CDR3 sequence is CASSRGHTEYGYTF. CDR3 bases: TGTGCCAGCAGTAGAGGACACACGGAATATGGCTACACCTTC.

The V and J genes are TRBV7-3 and TRBJ2-7; 9 bases are shared with TRBD2. This CDR3 is 15 amino acids long. Germline CDR1 SGHTA, CDR2 FQGTGA. After removal of 1 base from V and 6 bases from J, the junction contained 7 bases not matched to a gene. The CDR3 reads CASSLNLAGPPEQYF. The CDR3 coding sequence is TGTGCCAGCAGCTTAAATCTAGCGGGACCCCCCGAGCAGTACTTC.

The V and J genes are TRBV6-6 and TRBJ2-7; the D is unclear. The CDR3 is 11 amino acids. Germline V CDR1 and CDR2: MNHNY, SVGAGI (reference sequence). V lost 5 bases to trimming and J lost 7 bases, with 9 bases between them. This CDR3 reads CASSHNSEQYF. CDR3 in DNA: TGTGCCAGCAGTCACAATTCGGAGCAGTACTTC.

The CDR3 reads CAWNLARGNEKLFF. For the CDR3, the DNA is TGTGCCTGGAATCTGGCCAGAGGGAATGAAAAACTGTTTTTT. The chain recombines TRBV30 with TRBJ1-4; D gene ambiguous. V shed 4 bases and J shed 5 bases, with 14 bases lying between them. This CDR3 has 14 amino acids. Germline V gene lookup returns CDR1 GTSNPN and CDR2 SVGIG (reference sequence).

This clone was picked up one time. V and J are TRBV27 and TRBJ2-6; a possible D gene is TRBD1 (6 bases). The V and J ends lost 2 bases and 4 bases respectively, with 15 bases between them. CDR3 length equals 17 residues. Germline V gene sequence: CDR1 MNHEY, CDR2 SMNVEV (reference sequence). The CDR3 DNA reads as TGTGCCAGCAGTTTAATGCTGGGGGCTCCCGGGGCCAACGTCCTGACTTTC. It translates to CASSLMLGAPGANVLTF.

This chain uses TRBV15 with TRBJ2-3, with 14 bases fitting TRBD2. Germline CDR1 LNHNV, CDR2 YYDKDF (reference sequence). The CDR3 sequence is 16 residues long. With V trimmed by 5 bases and J by 3 bases, 4 bases remained unmatched. CDR3 amino acids: CATSLGTSGSTDTQYF. The CDR3 DNA reads TGTGCCACCAGCCTGGGGACTAGCGGGAGTACAGATACGCAGTATTTT.

This clone was observed a handful of times. This chain uses TRBV30 with TRBJ1-1, with D possibly TRBD1 on 6 matching bases. The CDR3 spans 12 residues. Trimming cost V 8 bases and J 7 bases, with 17 bases left between them. Germline CDR1 reads GTSNPN; CDR2 reads SVGIG (reference sequence). The CDR3 protein is CAGRGGRIEAFF. The CDR3 bases are TGTGCCGGAAGAGGGGGGCGGATTGAAGCTTTCTTT.

The chain carries TRBV5-1 and TRBJ1-4; 7 nucleotides agree with TRBD1. Germline V gene sequence: CDR1 SGHRS, CDR2 YFSETQ. V lost 2 bases and J lost 4; bases outside the gene matches: 8. This CDR3 has 16 amino acids. CDR3 coding DNA: TGCGCCAGCAGCTTCGATACAGGGGCCGTTAATGAAAAACTGTTTTTT. Protein sequence: CASSFDTGAVNEKLFF.

The gene calls are TRBV9 and TRBJ2-7; 9 bases fit TRBD2. Looked up from germline, CDR1 is SGDLS and CDR2 is YYNGEE. J gave up 3 bases and V 0 bases, and 7 bases lay outside the gene matches. The CDR3 contains 16 residues. CDR3 protein: CASSVGSSGRYYEQYF. The CDR3 nucleotides are TGTGCCAGCAGCGTAGGCAGTAGCGGGAGATACTACGAGCAGTACTTC.

This sequence joins TRBV5-1 and TRBJ2-1, with 8 bases aligning to TRBD2. With V trimmed by 0 bases and J by 8 bases, 13 bases remained unmatched. Germline V gene lookup returns CDR1 SGHRS and CDR2 YFSETQ. The CDR3 is made up of 17 amino acids. The CDR3 DNA sequence: TGCGCCAGCAGCTTGGCGCTAGCGGGTATCCTGGGCTATGAGCAGTTCTTC. This translates into CASSLALAGILGYEQFF.

This CDR3 reads CASSGPGGALAYGYTF. Here the CDR3 DNA reads TGTGCCAGCAGTGGACCCGGGGGGGCTTTGGCCTATGGCTACACCTTC. The V call is TRBV6-1, the J call TRBJ1-2, with D perhaps matching TRBD1 (6 bases). V gave up 4 bases and J gave up 4 bases, with 19 bases separating them. Germline loops: CDR1 MNHNS, CDR2 SASEGT. The CDR3 length is 16 residues.

This chain connects TRBV5-4 to TRBJ2-1; 8 nucleotides match TRBD2. V lost 1 base, J lost 7 bases, and 7 bases stayed unmatched. The CDR3 has 15 amino acids. Germline V lookup: CDR1 SGHNT, CDR2 YYREEE (reference sequence). Here the CDR3 DNA reads TGTGCCAGCAGCTTGAAACTAGCGGAAGGGAATGAGCAGTTCTTC. Its translation: CASSLKLAEGNEQFF.

The chain employs TRBV6-1 and TRBJ2-1; possible D gene TRBD1, 5 bases. The CDR3 length is 15 residues. Germline V lookup: CDR1 MNHNS, CDR2 SASEGT. Trimming shortened V by 8 bases and J by 4 bases, and 18 bases separated the two germline ends. CDR3 coding DNA: TGTGCCAGCCATCAAATAAAAGGGGTATACAATGAGCAGTTCTTC. This sequence encodes CASHQIKGVYNEQFF.

This clone is a singleton in its sample. The CDR3 here is CASSYVGGNTIYF. The CDR3, as DNA: TGTGCCAGCAGTTATGTAGGAGGGAACACCATATATTTT. V is TRBV6-5 and J is TRBJ1-3; D uncertain. The V end lost 3 bases, the J end lost 7 bases, and 10 bases lay between the germline ends. The germline CDR1 and CDR2 sequences are MNHEY and SVGAGI. The CDR3 consists of 13 residues.

This chain connects TRBV6-6 to TRBJ1-2; 8 bases fit TRBD1. V shed 6 bases and J 7 bases; nucleotides not matched to a gene: 7. Germline CDR1 MNHNY, CDR2 SVGAGI (reference sequence). The CDR3 extends over 13 amino acids. The CDR3 nucleotides read TGTGCCAGCAGCCCGACAGGGGTTGGTGGCTACACCTTC. This encodes CASSPTGVGGYTF.

This sequence joins TRBV5-4 and TRBJ1-2, with a possible D match to TRBD1 (5 bases). The germline CDR1 and CDR2 sequences are SGHNT and YYREEE (reference sequence). V shed 5 bases and J shed 7 bases, with 15 bases lying between them. The CDR3 spans 13 residues. The DNA of the CDR3 is TGTGCCAGCAGTCAACCAAGCAGGGTTGGCTACACCTTC. The encoded protein is CASSQPSRVGYTF.

This clone turned up a few times. J is TRBJ2-7 and V is TRBV5-1; tentative D call: TRBD2 (6 bases). The length of the CDR3 is 14 residues. Germline V gene sequence: CDR1 SGHRS, CDR2 YFSETQ. Trimming removed 0 bases from V and 2 bases from J, with 9 bases in between. The chain's CDR3 is CASSLEGGTYEQYF. CDR3 nucleotides: TGCGCCAGCAGCTTGGAGGGCGGGACCTACGAGCAGTACTTC.

The rearrangement uses TRBV28 and TRBJ2-7; D not certain. From germline, CDR1 is MDHEN and CDR2 SYDVKM. This CDR3 is built from 14 residues. The V and J ends lost 1 base and 3 bases respectively, with 10 bases between them. DNA of the CDR3: TGTGCCAGCAGTTTATATCCGGGCCACTACGAGCAGTACTTC. Encoded protein: CASSLYPGHYEQYF. The variable domain in full, completed from reference TRBV28 and TRBJ2-7, reads DVKVTQSSRYLVKRTGEKVFLECVQDMDHENMFWYRQDPGLGLRLIYFSYDVKMKEKGDIPEGYSVSREKKERFSLILESASTNQTSMYLCASSLYPGHYEQYFGPGTRLTVT.

This chain links TRBV29-1 with TRBJ2-7; TRBD1 is a possible D gene (5 bases). V was shortened by 0 bases and J by 1 base, with 7 bases between the two germline ends. Germline V gene sequence: CDR1 SQVTM, CDR2 ANQGSEA. The CDR3 is made up of 13 amino acids. As DNA, the CDR3 is TGCAGCGTTGAAGAGCAGGGTTCCTACGAGCAGTACTTC. Translated, it gives CSVEEQGSYEQYF.

The chain recombines TRBV5-4 with TRBJ2-3; TRBD1 is a possible D gene (6 bases). CDR1 is SGHNT and CDR2 is YYREEE in the germline V gene (reference sequence). The germline V and J ends were trimmed by 0 bases and 7 bases, with 12 bases remaining between them. The CDR3 totals 14 residues. The CDR3 protein is CASSLDGQFNTQYF. The CDR3 bases are TGTGCCAGCAGCTTGGATGGACAGTTTAATACGCAGTATTTT.